These T cell receptor beta chains were read from a single sample in a study of T cell changes during pregnancy in multiple sclerosis. Assay used: immunoSEQ multiplex PCR; TCRdb lists only in-frame clones, some missing. The sample gives tens of thousands of clones, about 92% of which show up once; more than 1.5% is in the top ten. Sequencing used peripheral blood, obtained after pregnancy. The receptors stem from a female donor with multiple sclerosis, enrolled in a pregnancy study. Each CDR3 is given with its conserved first and last residue. The order of the fields is V gene, D gene, clone size, J gene, CDR3 DNA, CDR3 protein. D genes are given only for firm matches. Clone size is shown for a subset of rows, as once, few, many or a class of expanded clone.

TRBV30	.	.	TRBJ1-6	TGTGCCTGGAGTAGCATGAGGGAACCCCTCCACTTT	CAWSSMREPLHF
TRBV7-9	TRBD1	.	TRBJ1-1	TGTGCCAGCAGCCCCACCTCAGACAGGGAACAAGCTTTCTTT	CASSPTSDREQAFF
TRBV9	TRBD1	.	TRBJ2-3	TGTGCCAGCAGCGGAGGGACAGGGAGTATGGTCGCAGATACGCAGTATTTT	CASSGGTGSMVADTQYF
TRBV6-6	TRBD1	.	TRBJ2-3	TGTGCCAGCCAGGGGGCTTATACGCAGTATTTT	CASQGAYTQYF
TRBV29-1	TRBD1	.	TRBJ2-2	TGCAGCGTTGAAGGACAGGGGGCAAGCACCGGGGAGCTGTTTTTT	CSVEGQGASTGELFF
TRBV27	.	once	TRBJ2-3	TGTGCCAGCAGTCCCCCAAGCACAGATACGCAGTATTTT	CASSPPSTDTQYF
TRBV5-1	TRBD1	.	TRBJ2-5	TGCGCCAGCAGCTTGAGGACAGGGAGCCAAGAGACCCAGTACTTC	CASSLRTGSQETQYF
TRBV2	TRBD1	.	TRBJ1-1	TGTGCCAGCAGAAAACAACAGGGGGCTGGCACTGAAGCTTTCTTT	CASRKQQGAGTEAFF
TRBV7-9	.	.	TRBJ2-1	TGTGCCAGCAGCTTTAGAGAGCTTGAGCAGTTCTTC	CASSFRELEQFF
TRBV9	.	.	TRBJ1-4	TGTGCCAGCAGCGTAGAACGGGGTCGGAATGAAAAACTGTTTTTT	CASSVERGRNEKLFF
TRBV19	.	.	TRBJ1-5	TGTGCCAGTAGTATCGAACAGGGCAACAGAAATCAGCCCCAGCATTTT	CASSIEQGNRNQPQHF
TRBV28	TRBD2	.	TRBJ2-4	TGTGCCAGCAGTTCTAGCGGGAGGAGTAACATTCAGTACTTC	CASSSSGRSNIQYF
TRBV5-4	.	.	TRBJ2-7	TGTGCCAGCAGCTCCCGACTGGACTCTACCTACGAGCAGTACTTC	CASSSRLDSTYEQYF
TRBV27	.	once	TRBJ1-2	TGTGCCAGCAGGAACGACAGGTTTGCCTATGGCTACACCTTC	CASRNDRFAYGYTF
TRBV19	.	.	TRBJ1-5	TGTGCCAGTAGTTTCCTGGGAGGGGCGCTGGATCAGCCCCAGCATTTT	CASSFLGGALDQPQHF
TRBV7-3	.	.	TRBJ2-1	TGTGCCAGCAGCTTAAAGCTAGCCTCCTACAATGAGCAGTTCTTC	CASSLKLASYNEQFF
TRBV4-2	TRBD2	.	TRBJ2-7	TGTGCCAGCAGCCAAGGCGGCCTAGCGGGAAGCTACGAGCAGTACTTC	CASSQGGLAGSYEQYF
TRBV7-2	.	.	TRBJ1-3	TGTGCCAGCAGCTTAGGAGACTCTGGAAACACCATATATTTT	CASSLGDSGNTIYF
TRBV2	TRBD2	.	TRBJ2-1	TGTGCCAGCCTAGCGGGAGTGGTTCCCTACAATGAGCAGTTCTTC	CASLAGVVPYNEQFF
TRBV7-2	TRBD1	.	TRBJ1-5	TGTGCCAGCAGCAGACAGGGACAGCCCCAGCATTTT	CASSRQGQPQHF
TRBV27	TRBD1	.	TRBJ2-7	TGTGCCAGCAGTCCCGGGACAGCCTACGAGCAGTACTTC	CASSPGTAYEQYF
TRBV18	TRBD1	.	TRBJ2-1	TGTGCCAGCTCAACCTCCGGACAGGGGGCCTACAATGAGCAGTTCTTC	CASSTSGQGAYNEQFF
TRBV7-2	.	.	TRBJ1-4	TGTGCCAGCAGCTTATCACAGGGCCTTAATGAAAAACTGTTTTTT	CASSLSQGLNEKLFF
TRBV6-4	TRBD2	.	TRBJ2-1	TGTGCCAGACTAGCGTTTAAAGTAAATGAGCAGTTCTTC	CARLAFKVNEQFF
TRBV4-3	TRBD2	once	TRBJ2-1	TGCGCCAGCAGCCAGGTAGCGGGAGGGATTTACAATGAGCAGTTCTTC	CASSQVAGGIYNEQFF
TRBV6-6	.	.	TRBJ2-7	TGTGCCATTAGAAGGAGGGAGGGGGTGTACGAGCAGTACTTC	CAIRRREGVYEQYF
TRBV19	.	.	TRBJ2-7	TGTGCCAGTAGTCGGACTGGGAACACCTACGAGCAGTACTTC	CASSRTGNTYEQYF
TRBV9	.	.	TRBJ2-3	TGTGCCAGCAGCCCTCGCGGTGGGAGCCCTAGCACAGATACGCAGTATTTT	CASSPRGGSPSTDTQYF
TRBV5-6	.	once	TRBJ2-3	TGTGCCAGCAGCTTGGCTAGCACAGATACGCAGTATTTT	CASSLASTDTQYF
TRBV25-1	.	.	TRBJ2-3	TGTGCCACGGTCTCATTAGATACGCAGTATTTT	CATVSLDTQYF
TRBV6-1	.	once	TRBJ1-5	TGTGCCAGCAGTGGCATTCTATCAGCGCATCAGCCCCAGCATTTT	CASSGILSAHQPQHF
TRBV11-2	TRBD2	.	TRBJ2-1	TGTGCCAGCAGCTTAGTGGGCACTAGCGGACCTTACAATGAGCAGTTCTTC	CASSLVGTSGPYNEQFF
TRBV25-1	.	.	TRBJ2-5	TGTGCCAGCAGTTATAGGGGATTCCAAGAGACCCAGTACTTC	CASSYRGFQETQYF
TRBV7-6	.	.	TRBJ2-1	TGTGCCAGCAGCTTTTGGACTATGGGCAATGAGCAGTTCTTC	CASSFWTMGNEQFF
TRBV28	.	once	TRBJ1-1	TGTGCCAGCAGCGTCCCCCTGCGGGAAGCTTTCTTT	CASSVPLREAFF
TRBV4-1	TRBD1	.	TRBJ2-3	TGCGCCAGCAGCCAAGGACAGGGTGGGGATACGCAGTATTTT	CASSQGQGGDTQYF
TRBV18	.	once	TRBJ1-1	TGTGCCAGCTCACGGCAGAACACTGAAGCTTTCTTT	CASSRQNTEAFF
TRBV6-6	.	.	TRBJ2-7	TGTGCCAGCAAGTGGACAACGAGCTCCTACGAGCAGTACTTC	CASKWTTSSYEQYF
TRBV7-2	.	.	TRBJ2-1	TGTGCCAGCAGCCCCCCGGGGTGGCACAATGAGCAGTTCTTC	CASSPPGWHNEQFF
TRBV7-2	.	.	TRBJ2-7	TGTGCCAGCAGCTTTTCGGCGATACGGGTTGCTATGAGGTTGTACTTC	CASSFSAIRVAMRLYF
TRBV19	TRBD2	.	TRBJ2-3	TGTGCCAGTAGTACGGGACTAGCGGCTAGCACAGATACGCAGTATTTT	CASSTGLAASTDTQYF
TRBV6-6	TRBD1	.	TRBJ2-1	TGTGCCAGCAGTATACTACCGGGACAGGGCGTGGCGCAGTTCTTC	CASSILPGQGVAQFF
TRBV4-3	.	.	TRBJ1-2	TGCGCCAGCAGCCAAGATCCCTCAGGGCCCAGCTATGGCTACACCTTC	CASSQDPSGPSYGYTF
TRBV28	TRBD2	.	TRBJ2-1	TGTGCCAGCAGCGTCCCGGGAGGTGAGCAGTTCTTC	CASSVPGGEQFF
TRBV7-9	.	.	TRBJ2-6	TGTGCCAGCAGCTTATTAGGGCTGGGGAGCTCTGGGGCCAACGTCCTGACTTTC	CASSLLGLGSSGANVLTF
TRBV27	.	.	TRBJ1-1	TGTGCCAGCAGTTTAAAGGGGATTCATTCTGAAGCTTTCTTT	CASSLKGIHSEAFF
TRBV4-2	.	few	TRBJ1-3	TGTGCCAGCAGCCAAGTGGCAGACATCTCTGGAAACACCATATATTTT	CASSQVADISGNTIYF
TRBV6-5	.	.	TRBJ1-6	TGTGCCAGCAGTTACGCGAATTCACCCCTCCACTTT	CASSYANSPLHF
TRBV7-3	.	.	TRBJ1-6	TGTGCCAGCAGCTTAGACGTCGGGGTTAATTCACCCCTCCACTTT	CASSLDVGVNSPLHF
TRBV25-1	.	once	TRBJ2-5	TGTGCCAGCAGTGGTGCGCCATTCCAAGAGACCCAGTACTTC	CASSGAPFQETQYF